The T cell receptor beta chain described here comes from a study of OX40 agonist ivuxolimab in advanced cancers. Here immunoSEQ multiplex PCR was the method, and the copy in TCRdb shows in-frame clones only, minus some. Here the sample spans about 8,300 clones, about 81% being singletons. Sequencing was performed on CD4+ or CD8+ T cells sorted from blood, taken in a trial of the OX40 agonist ivuxolimab. The source of this sequence is an adult with an advanced solid tumor such as melanoma, head and neck, liver or kidney cancer.

CDR3 protein: CASSRGLTGELFF. For the CDR3, the DNA is TGTGCCAGCAGCCGGGGGCTCACCGGGGAGCTGTTTTTT. The chain is built from TRBV9 and TRBJ2-2; D may be TRBD1 or TRBD2 (6 bases each). Germline lookup yields CDR1 SGDLS and CDR2 YYNGEE. Trimming took 4 bases from V and 4 from J, leaving 8 bases between them. The CDR3 sequence is 13 residues long.